This is a list of T cell receptor beta chains from one sample in a study of T cell responses to AZD1222 COVID-19 vaccine. Libraries were prepared by immunoSEQ multiplex PCR; TCRdb keeps only in-frame clonotypes and omits some of them. The sample has about 84,000 clones; 80% to 95% are singletons. The sequenced sample was peripheral blood, obtained 28 days after the second AZD1222 dose. Receptors originate from an adult who received the AZD1222 COVID-19 vaccine. Each CDR3 is given with its conserved first and last residue. The D gene is left open where the match is weak. Rows give clone size only sometimes, using once, few, many, or a class for an expanded clone.

-	19	TRBV14	TRBJ2-3	-	CASSYRGVGGRGGTDTQYF	TGTGCCAGCAGCTACCGTGGGGTCGGAGGGAGAGGGGGCACAGATACGCAGTATTTT
-	14	TRBV2	TRBJ2-5	TRBD2	CASTSEAGYETQYF	TGTGCCAGCACGTCAGAAGCGGGATACGAGACCCAGTACTTC
-	14	TRBV7-5	TRBJ2-2	-	CARGGQGMPGELFF	TGTGCCAGGGGAGGACAGGGGATGCCCGGGGAGCTGTTTTTT
once	13	TRBV12-3/TRBV12-4	TRBJ1-5	-	CASRPGAFQPQHF	TGTGCCAGCAGACCGGGGGCTTTTCAGCCCCAGCATTTT
-	15	TRBV19	TRBJ1-5	-	CASSMGQVGNQPQHF	TGTGCCAGTAGCATGGGGCAGGTAGGCAATCAGCCCCAGCATTTT
-	14	TRBV27	TRBJ2-7	-	CASRWSTDSYEQYF	TGTGCCAGCAGATGGTCAACCGATTCCTACGAGCAGTACTTC
-	13	TRBV6-5	TRBJ1-2	-	CASSSDTIYGYTF	TGTGCCAGCAGTTCCGACACCATCTATGGCTACACCTTC
-	14	TRBV18	TRBJ2-2	-	CASSPGLGGGELFF	TGTGCCAGCTCACCGGGACTGGGCGGCGGGGAGCTGTTTTTT
-	15	TRBV12-5	TRBJ1-1	-	CASGLVRGGNLEAFF	TGTGCTAGTGGTTTGGTTCGGGGAGGAAACCTTGAAGCTTTCTTT
-	12	TRBV28	TRBJ1-2	-	CATSSQVDGYTF	TGTGCCACGTCATCGCAGGTAGATGGCTACACCTTC
-	19	TRBV30	TRBJ1-3	-	CAWSAGGISYPFSGNTIYF	TGTGCCTGGAGTGCGGGGGGGATTTCATACCCCTTCTCTGGAAACACCATATATTTT
-	15	TRBV28	TRBJ2-4	-	CASSFFGTTKNIQYF	TGTGCCAGCAGTTTCTTCGGGACCACTAAAAACATTCAGTACTTC
-	15	TRBV28	TRBJ1-1	TRBD1	CASSPTGATTTGAFF	TGTGCCAGCAGTCCGACAGGGGCTACTACTACCGGGGCTTTCTTT
-	12	TRBV19	TRBJ2-2	TRBD1	CASSQGAGELFF	TGTGCCAGTAGTCAGGGGGCCGGGGAGCTGTTTTTT
-	12	TRBV6-1	TRBJ1-2	-	CASSEIPYGYTF	TGTGCCAGCAGTGAAATTCCCTATGGCTACACCTTC
-	13	TRBV4-2	TRBJ1-1	-	CASSPGGPTEAFF	TGTGCCAGCAGCCCGGGGGGGCCCACTGAAGCTTTCTTT
-	14	TRBV5-1	TRBJ1-1	-	CASSLGTGLAEAFF	TGCGCCAGCAGCTTGGGGACGGGGCTTGCTGAAGCTTTCTTT
few	11	TRBV6-5	TRBJ2-7	-	CASSYRGLQYF	TGTGCCAGCAGTTACCGAGGTTTGCAGTACTTC
-	14	TRBV7-9	TRBJ1-3	-	CASSLTQSGNTIYF	TGTGCCAGCAGCTTGACCCAATCTGGAAACACCATATATTTT
-	11	TRBV5-4	TRBJ1-2	-	CASSFDYGYTF	TGTGCCAGCAGCTTCGACTATGGCTACACCTTC
-	15	TRBV11-2	TRBJ2-5	-	CASSLRRGHRETQYF	TGTGCCAGCAGCTTACGCAGGGGCCACCGGGAGACCCAGTACTTC
-	11	TRBV4-2	TRBJ2-7	-	CASSQGSGQYF	TGTGCCAGCAGCCAAGGTTCAGGGCAGTACTTC
-	15	TRBV7-8	TRBJ2-7	-	CASRSGSSYYYEQYF	TGTGCCAGCAGGTCAGGGAGCTCCTACTACTACGAGCAGTACTTC
-	14	TRBV6-5	TRBJ1-3	TRBD1	CASGGDRAGNTIYF	TGTGCCAGCGGGGGGGACAGGGCCGGAAACACCATATATTTT
-	15	TRBV24-1	TRBJ2-1	-	CAPTFKGQPSDEQFF	TGTGCCCCAACATTCAAGGGACAACCGTCGGATGAGCAGTTCTTC
-	15	TRBV2	TRBJ1-3	TRBD1	CASRAQGVTGNTIYF	TGTGCCAGCAGGGCTCAGGGGGTAACTGGAAACACCATATATTTT
-	12	TRBV5-1	TRBJ2-1	-	CASSFGGNEQFF	TGCGCCAGCAGCTTTGGCGGCAATGAGCAGTTCTTC
-	16	TRBV15	TRBJ1-4	TRBD1	CATSRQGAGANEKLFF	TGTGCCACCAGCAGACAGGGGGCGGGGGCTAATGAAAAACTGTTTTTT
-	14	TRBV11-2	TRBJ2-7	-	CASSLERGRVEQYF	TGTGCCAGCAGCTTAGAGAGAGGGCGGGTCGAGCAGTACTTC
-	13	TRBV2	TRBJ2-7	-	CASSEIGGSFEYF	TGTGCCAGCAGTGAAATCGGGGGTTCGTTTGAGTACTTC
once	11	TRBV30	TRBJ1-4	-	CAWSPSEKLFF	TGTGCCTGGAGCCCCAGTGAAAAACTGTTTTTT
-	15	TRBV3-1/TRBV3-2	TRBJ1-6	-	CASSQEGKYNSPLHF	TGTGCCAGCAGCCAAGAGGGAAAGTATAATTCACCCCTCCACTTT
-	14	TRBV5-6	TRBJ1-1	-	CASSFLEATAEAFF	TGTGCCAGCAGCTTCCTAGAGGCGACGGCTGAAGCTTTCTTT
-	14	TRBV6-4	TRBJ1-6	-	CASSATGSDSPLHF	TGTGCCAGCAGTGCAACAGGGTCTGATTCACCCCTCCACTTT
few	13	TRBV29-1	TRBJ2-7	TRBD1	CSGWGTDSYEQYF	TGCAGCGGTTGGGGGACAGACTCCTACGAGCAGTACTTC
-	15	TRBV7-4	TRBJ1-1	-	CASSYDWTTYTEAFF	TGTGCCAGCAGCTATGACTGGACAACGTACACTGAAGCTTTCTTT
-	15	TRBV7-2	TRBJ1-2	-	CASSRNQGKGSGYTF	TGTGCCAGCAGCAGAAATCAGGGGAAGGGGAGCGGCTACACCTTC
-	16	TRBV19	TRBJ2-6	TRBD1	CASRWSGGSGANVLTF	TGTGCCAGTCGCTGGTCAGGGGGCTCTGGGGCCAACGTCCTGACTTTC
-	15	TRBV3-1/TRBV3-2	TRBJ2-3	-	CASSQGGGRADTQYF	TGTGCCAGCAGCCAAGGTGGGGGCCGCGCAGATACGCAGTATTTT
-	16	TRBV5-1	TRBJ2-6	-	CASRRQPSSGANVLTF	TGCGCCAGCAGGAGACAGCCCAGCTCTGGGGCCAACGTCCTGACTTTC
-	16	TRBV5-1	TRBJ1-4	-	CASSLRGGRYNEKLFF	TGCGCCAGCAGCTTGAGGGGCGGGAGATATAATGAAAAACTGTTTTTT
-	13	TRBV5-6	TRBJ1-4	-	CASSSGPNEKLFF	TGTGCCAGCAGCTCCGGACCTAATGAAAAACTGTTTTTT
-	17	TRBV7-6	TRBJ1-4	TRBD1	CASSPSGGGLLSEKLFF	TGTGCCAGCAGCCCGTCAGGGGGAGGATTGTTAAGTGAAAAACTGTTTTTT
-	16	TRBV7-8	TRBJ2-2	-	CASSLAEGIGTGELFF	TGTGCCAGCAGCTTAGCGGAGGGGATAGGCACCGGGGAGCTGTTTTTT
-	12	TRBV2	TRBJ2-2	-	CASSFLRGELFF	TGTGCCAGCAGTTTCTTGCGTGGGGAGCTGTTTTTT
-	13	TRBV27	TRBJ1-5	-	CASSFRGNQPQHF	TGTGCCAGCAGTTTCAGGGGCAATCAGCCCCAGCATTTT
-	16	TRBV6-5	TRBJ1-2	TRBD1	CASSYSPQGAIAGYTF	TGTGCCAGCAGTTACTCCCCCCAGGGGGCAATAGCTGGCTACACCTTC
-	15	TRBV5-1	TRBJ2-7	-	CASSLVAGNTYEQYF	TGCGCCAGCAGCTTGGTTGCCGGGAACACCTACGAGCAGTACTTC
-	14	TRBV18	TRBJ2-2	-	CASSPGQNTGELFF	TGTGCCAGCTCACCGGGACAAAACACCGGGGAGCTGTTTTTT
-	13	TRBV11-2	TRBJ1-1	-	CASSPARGTEAFF	TGTGCCAGCAGCCCCGCCCGTGGCACTGAAGCTTTCTTT
-	15	TRBV6-1	TRBJ1-4	-	CASSEAGRFDEKLFF	TGTGCCAGCAGTGAAGCCGGACGCTTTGATGAAAAACTGTTTTTT
-	18	TRBV18	TRBJ2-1	-	CASSPPLRGSALYNEQFF	TGTGCCAGCTCACCACCTCTACGTGGGAGTGCCCTATACAATGAGCAGTTCTTC